This T cell receptor (beta chain) originates from a study of cytomegalovirus exposure and HLA in healthy donors. Study outcomes and limitations: Rarity marked most TCR sequences, yet some public TCRs occurred in many donors.

Some clones are missing from TCRdb's copy, which holds only in-frame ones; the method was immunoSEQ multiplex PCR. Of 250,000 to 350,000 clones in the sample, 87% were seen once. With respect to this clone: Its cognate antigen is unknown.

V trimming: 0 bases; J trimming: 4 bases; junction bases outside the gene matches: 12. The germline CDR1 and CDR2 sequences are SEHNR and FQNEAQ (reference sequence). The length of the CDR3 is 18 residues. The donors formed part of the approximately 110-subject validation cohort, distinct from the roughly 640-subject first cohort. J is TRBJ1-5 and V is TRBV7-9, with 7 positions matching TRBD1. This clonotype originated in a woman younger than 45 in good health and CMV-seropositive. Material for sequencing was PBMCs. In DNA form, the CDR3 reads TGTGCCAGCAGCTTAGCGATGGCAGGGGGATCGGGAAATCAGCCCCAGCATTTT. It translates to CASSLAMAGGSGNQPQHF.